The 22 T cell receptor beta chains below all came from one sample that was sequenced in a study of a mutant IDH1 vaccine in newly diagnosed glioma. Antigens of these TCRs are unknown. TCRdb's copy holds only in-frame clones and misses some; the assay was immunoSEQ multiplex PCR. The data contain fewer than 40,000 clones, roughly 84% of them seen just once; the ten biggest clones take up 29%. Time point reported: week 47, end of study. Vaccination used 300 ug of mutant IDH1 20-mer peptide per dose, with topical imiquimod. The sequences come from PBMCs, collected from a glioma patient whose treatment included an IDH1 peptide vaccine. These receptors were obtained from a man aged 25 to 45 with glioma.

This clone was recorded a few times. The rearrangement joins TRBV9 to TRBJ1-2; D unresolved. V lost 2 bases and J lost 4, with 12 bases in between. Germline V CDR1 and CDR2: SGDLS, YYNGEE. The CDR3 consists of 14 residues. The CDR3 DNA reads as TGTGCCAGCAGCGTGTCAGTACCCTCCTATGGCTACACCTTC. It codes for CASSVSVPSYGYTF. The variable domain in full, with the rest retrieved from reference TRBV9 and TRBJ1-2, is DSGVTQTPKHLITATGQRVTLRCSPRSGDLSVYWYQQSLDQGLQFLIQYYNGEERAKGNILERFSAQQFPDLHSELNLSSLELGDSALYFCASSVSVPSYGYTFGSGTRLTVV.

V gene TRBV5-1 combines with J gene TRBJ2-3; 11 bases fit TRBD2. From germline, CDR1 is SGHRS and CDR2 YFSETQ. This CDR3 is built from 18 residues. Trimming cost V 3 bases and J 0 bases; bases outside gene matches: 9. The CDR3 bases are TGCGCCAGCAGCTCGGGGACTAGCGGAACCCCTAGCACAGATACGCAGTATTTT. Protein sequence: CASSSGTSGTPSTDTQYF.

V is TRBV6-5 and J is TRBJ2-1; 8 bases line up with TRBD1. Germline CDR1 and CDR2: MNHEY and SVGAGI. CDR3 size: 16 residues. V shed 2 bases, J shed 2 bases, and the junction held 5 bases outside the gene matches. The DNA for the CDR3 is TGTGCCAGCAGTTACACCCAGGGGGCTACCTACAATGAGCAGTTCTTC. This translates into CASSYTQGATYNEQFF.

This sequence joins TRBV7-2 and TRBJ2-7; weak D call: TRBD1 (5 bases). This CDR3 spans 15 amino acids. Trimming took 4 bases from V and 1 from J, leaving 14 bases between them. Looked up from germline, CDR1 is SGHTA and CDR2 is FQGNSA. The CDR3 DNA sequence: TGTGCCAGCAGCTACGACAGCAGAGGTTCCTACGAGCAGTACTTC. It codes for CASSYDSRGSYEQYF.

The V gene is TRBV19, the J gene TRBJ2-3, with 7 bases identical to TRBD2. The V gene's germline CDR1 is LNHDA and CDR2 SQIVND (reference sequence). Trimming removed 6 bases from V and 0 bases from J; junction bases left unmatched: 6. CDR3 length: 15 residues. CDR3 residues: CASRPRRGSTDTQYF. The CDR3 DNA is TGTGCCAGTAGGCCGCGGCGGGGGAGCACAGATACGCAGTATTTT. Supplemented by reference TRBV19 and TRBJ2-3, the full variable domain reads DGGITQSPKYLFRKEGQNVTLSCEQNLNHDAMYWYRQDPGQGLRLIYYSQIVNDFQKGDIAEGYSVSREKKESFPLTVTSAQKNPTAFYLCASRPRRGSTDTQYFGPGTRLTVL.

The chain carries TRBV19 and TRBJ1-4, with D perhaps TRBD1 (6 bases). The CDR3 sequence is 16 residues long. Trimming cost V 5 bases and J 5 bases, with 18 bases left between them. CDR1 and CDR2 (germline): LNHDA, SQIVND (reference sequence). The CDR3 protein is CASSGRVGAGNEKLFF. The CDR3 region has the DNA TGTGCCAGTAGTGGCAGGGTGGGGGCCGGAAATGAAAAACTGTTTTTT.

This chain joins TRBV19 and TRBJ2-1; D tentatively reads TRBD1 or TRBD2 (7 bases each). Germline values: CDR1 LNHDA, CDR2 SQIVND (reference sequence). The ends were cut back, 0 bases at V and 8 bases at J, with 17 bases in the middle. The CDR3 loop spans 16 amino acids. This chain's CDR3 is CASSIDRGGGGDEQFF. CDR3 DNA: TGTGCCAGTAGTATAGATCGTGGGGGAGGGGGCGATGAGCAGTTCTTC.

This clone is a singleton in its sample. The chain couples TRBV15 to TRBJ1-2; D ambiguous. Trimming removed 0 bases from V and 0 bases from J, with 8 bases in between. Germline CDR1 is LNHNV and CDR2 is YYDKDF (reference sequence). The CDR3 extends over 15 amino acids. This chain's CDR3 is CATSRDALANYGYTF. The CDR3 DNA follows: TGTGCCACCAGCAGAGATGCGCTAGCTAACTATGGCTACACCTTC. Based on the CDR3 plus reference TRBV15 and TRBJ1-2, the full variable domain is DAMVIQNPRYQVTQFGKPVTLSCSQTLNHNVMYWYQQKSSQAPKLLFHYYDKDFNNEADTPDNFQSRRPNTSFCFLDIRSPGLGDTAMYLCATSRDALANYGYTFGSGTRLTVV.

The rearrangement uses TRBV6-5 and TRBJ2-5, with 15 bases lining up with TRBD2. V trimming: 6 bases; J trimming: 9 bases; junction bases outside the gene matches: 2. The CDR3 spans 13 residues. CDR1 and CDR2 from the germline V gene are MNHEY and SVGAGI. CDR3 amino acids: CASRRTSGGAQYF. The CDR3 DNA sequence: TGTGCCAGCAGAAGGACTAGCGGGGGGGCCCAGTACTTC.

V gene TRBV19 combines with J gene TRBJ1-4; tentative D call: TRBD1 (5 bases). V lost 7 bases, J lost 8 bases, and 23 bases lay in between. Germline loops: CDR1 LNHDA, CDR2 SQIVND (reference sequence). The CDR3 is made up of 16 amino acids. The CDR3 is CASTPRSGARSEKLFF. CDR3 DNA sequence: TGTGCCAGTACCCCGCGGTCCGGGGCGAGGAGCGAAAAACTGTTTTTT. Full variable domain (rest looked up from reference TRBV19 and TRBJ1-4): DGGITQSPKYLFRKEGQNVTLSCEQNLNHDAMYWYRQDPGQGLRLIYYSQIVNDFQKGDIAEGYSVSREKKESFPLTVTSAQKNPTAFYLCASTPRSGARSEKLFFGSGTQLSVL.

The chain employs TRBV7-2 and TRBJ2-7, with D possibly TRBD1 on 7 matching bases. Trimming removed 0 bases from V and 0 bases from J, with 12 bases in between. Germline CDR1 SGHTA, CDR2 FQGNSA. The CDR3 is 16 amino acids. Here the CDR3 DNA reads TGTGCCAGCAGCTTAGCCGGAGGGGGCAACTCCTACGAGCAGTACTTC. Its translation: CASSLAGGGNSYEQYF. Based on the CDR3 plus reference TRBV7-2 and TRBJ2-7, the full variable domain is GAGVSQSPSNKVTEKGKDVELRCDPISGHTALYWYRQSLGQGLEFLIYFQGNSAPDKSGLPSDRFSAERTGGSVSTLTIQRTQQEDSAVYLCASSLAGGGNSYEQYFGPGTRLTVT.

The chain couples TRBV6-1 to TRBJ1-5; the D gene is possibly TRBD1 (5 bases). This CDR3 is built from 15 residues. Per germline, CDR1 MNHNS and CDR2 SASEGT. The V and J ends lost 2 bases and 2 bases respectively, with 10 bases between them. Written as DNA, the CDR3 is TGTGCCAGCAGTGAAAAGGGGCCGGGCAATCAGCCCCAGCATTTT. This encodes CASSEKGPGNQPQHF.

The CDR3 DNA is TGTGCCAGCAGCGGAGGTGGGGGGGTCCGGGGCGAGCAGTACTTC. Amino acid sequence: CASSGGGGVRGEQYF. The chain joins TRBV7-6 to TRBJ2-7, with 7 bases lining up with TRBD2. There are 15 residues in the CDR3. Germline CDR1 is SGHVS and CDR2 is FNYEAQ. Trimming cost V 5 bases and J 6 bases; bases outside gene matches: 13.

The genes are TRBV7-9 and TRBJ2-2; D not resolved. The germline V gene has CDR1 SEHNR and CDR2 FQNEAQ (reference sequence). V was clipped by 8 bases and J by 3 bases, with 10 bases between them. This CDR3 is 13 amino acids long. The CDR3 loop reads CASPFGYTGELFF. The CDR3, as DNA: TGTGCCAGCCCCTTCGGCTACACCGGGGAGCTGTTTTTT.

The chain couples TRBV4-1 to TRBJ2-2; TRBD2 aligns across 10 bases. Trimming removed 3 bases from V and 3 bases from J; junction bases left unmatched: 4. CDR1 is MGHRA and CDR2 is YSYEKL in the germline V gene. This CDR3 has 16 residues. CDR3 region: CASSHRTSGHTGELFF. The CDR3 DNA reads as TGCGCCAGCAGCCATAGGACTAGCGGACACACCGGGGAGCTGTTTTTT.

This chain connects TRBV5-8 to TRBJ2-1; 7 bases are shared with TRBD1. Germline CDR1 reads SGHTS; CDR2 reads YDEGEE. The trim removed 4 bases at V and 6 bases at J, leaving 7 bases unmatched. The CDR3 length is 14 residues. CDR3 protein: CASSLMTGSNEQFF. Written as DNA, the CDR3 is TGTGCCAGCAGCCTAATGACAGGGTCCAATGAGCAGTTCTTC. The variable domain in full, with the rest retrieved from reference TRBV5-8 and TRBJ2-1, is EAGVTQSPTHLIKTRGQQATLRCSPISGHTSVYWYQQALGLGLQFLLWYDEGEERNRGNFPPRFSGRQFPNYSSELNVNALELEDSALYLCASSLMTGSNEQFFGPGTRLTVL.

This chain connects TRBV4-3 to TRBJ2-5, with 10 bases that match TRBD2. Germline assignment: CDR1 LGHNA and CDR2 YSLEER. This CDR3 has 17 residues. The V segment lost 4 bases and the J segment 5 bases; nucleotides outside the gene matches: 13. CDR3 sequence (DNA): TGCGCCAGCAGCCCGTCTAGCGGGGGCCTTATAGGGGAGACCCAGTACTTC. Amino acid sequence: CASSPSSGGLIGETQYF.

The chain has TRBV5-1 and TRBJ2-5; the D is unclear. CDR3 length: 17 amino acids. V was clipped by 4 bases and J by 2 bases, with 21 bases between them. Germline CDR1 and CDR2: SGHRS and YFSETQ. CDR3 coding DNA: TGCGCCAGCAGCCCTATATCGCCCCGGCTACAACAAGAGACCCAGTACTTC. Its translation: CASSPISPRLQQETQYF.

The V call is TRBV4-3, the J call TRBJ2-1, with D perhaps matching TRBD1 (5 bases). Germline lookup yields CDR1 LGHNA and CDR2 YSLEER. This CDR3 has 16 amino acids. The ends were cut back, 2 bases at V and 3 bases at J, with 14 bases in the middle. This chain's CDR3 is CASSQFSQAYYNEQFF. The CDR3 DNA reads as TGCGCCAGCAGCCAATTTTCACAGGCTTACTACAATGAGCAGTTCTTC.

The V call is TRBV7-2, the J call TRBJ2-5, with D unclear. CDR1 and CDR2 from the germline V gene are SGHTA and FQGNSA. The CDR3 spans 16 residues. V shed 5 bases and J shed 0 bases, with 16 bases lying between them. The CDR3 sequence: CASSPRVEANQETQYF. For the CDR3, the DNA is TGTGCCAGCAGCCCTAGAGTCGAGGCGAACCAAGAGACCCAGTACTTC.

The rearrangement uses TRBV19 and TRBJ2-3; 10 bases fit TRBD2. The germline CDR1 and CDR2 sequences are LNHDA and SQIVND (reference sequence). The V segment lost 0 bases and the J segment 1 base; nucleotides outside the gene matches: 7. The CDR3 is 18 residues long. CDR3 in DNA: TGTGCCAGTAGTATAGATAGCGGGAGGCTCCTGGGCACAGATACGCAGTATTTT. This sequence encodes CASSIDSGRLLGTDTQYF.

V and J are TRBV5-5 and TRBJ2-1; the D gene is possibly TRBD2 (5 bases). Trimming took off 0 bases at V and 9 bases at J, with 13 bases between the two ends. The CDR3 is 14 residues long. Germline V gene lookup returns CDR1 SGHKS and CDR2 YYEKEE (reference sequence). This CDR3 reads CASSLDQAGGEQFF. The CDR3 DNA follows: TGTGCCAGCAGCTTGGATCAGGCGGGCGGTGAGCAGTTCTTC.